The present TCR beta chain was sequenced within a study of blood T cell repertoires in COVID-19. About the research overall: COVID-19 samples collected from the United States, Italy and Spain covered acute and convalescent phases. The analysed material was cDNA or gDNA that came from T cells, B-cell-depleted T cells, or PBMCs.

Authors' methods: Amplified reference gene primers provided the basis for estimating nucleated cell counts. Clones were sequenced by immunoSEQ multiplex PCR, and TCRdb holds only the in-frame ones, with some missing. The V and J calls and the clone size are those of that table, but D and trimming were determined from the DNA. The sample has some 70,000 clones, approximately 89% seen once. Per germline, CDR1 MDHEN and CDR2 SYDVKM. The CDR3 consists of 17 residues. With V trimmed by 7 bases and J by 0 bases, 11 bases remained unmatched. This sequence originates from a human donor in a cohort sampled during active COVID-19. The V call is TRBV28, the J call TRBJ2-1, with TRBD2 identical over 8 bases. Source material: peripheral blood. The DNA for the CDR3 is TGTGCCAGCAAGTCTAGCGCGGGGGGTGGCTCCTACAATGAGCAGTTCTTC. Its protein is CASKSSAGGGSYNEQFF.